This T cell receptor (beta chain) was obtained from a study of response to subunit inactivated influenza vaccine. Overall study findings and caveats: The study's authors posited that every seasonal influenza vaccination enlists few new T cells.

One entry per CDR3 protein results from TCRdb running MiXCR on the RT-PCR reads. The data show some 520,000 distinct CDR3 sequences, with 15% to 20% seen just once and approximately 3% held by the top ten. Worth noting for this clonotype: As yet, its antigen is unknown.

Sequencing was performed on CD4+ T cells sorted from PBMCs, taken roughly 24 months after vaccination. This receptor was obtained from a man between 45 and 75 years old who received an inactivated influenza vaccine.

CDR3 nucleotide sequence: TGTGCCAGCAGCGCCGCCTTTACCGGGGAGCTGTTTTTT. Its protein is CASSAAFTGELFF. The V gene is TRBV9, the J gene TRBJ2-2; no definite D call. The CDR3 is made up of 13 amino acids. With 3 bases removed from V and 5 bases from J, the gap between germline ends came to 8 bases. Germline V gene data show CDR1 as SGDLS and CDR2 as YYNGEE.